Here is one T cell receptor (beta chain) with its context. The data were taken from a study of T cell changes during pregnancy in multiple sclerosis. The CDR3 contains 12 residues. Trimming took off 5 bases at V and 0 bases at J, with 7 bases between the two ends. CDR1 is SQVTM and CDR2 is ANQGSEA in the germline V gene. Libraries were prepared by immunoSEQ multiplex PCR; TCRdb keeps only in-frame clonotypes and omits some of them. The data hold around 96,000 clones, with about 94% observed a single time. Sequencing used peripheral blood, obtained in the third trimester of pregnancy. The TCR originated in a female donor with multiple sclerosis, enrolled in a pregnancy study. The gene calls are TRBV29-1 and TRBJ2-5; no clear D gene. The CDR3 DNA is TGCAGCGTTCAGGCCTACCAAGAGACCCAGTACTTC. Its protein product is CSVQAYQETQYF.